Presented here are 30 T cell receptor beta chains from one specimen sequenced in a study of blood T cell repertoires in COVID-19. Here immunoSEQ multiplex PCR was the method, and the copy in TCRdb shows in-frame clones only, minus some. The sample records 280,000 or so clones, approximately 88% being singletons. The sample consisted of PBMCs or T cells enriched from blood (not recorded which). Receptor source: a woman aged 35 to 49 who had recovered from COVID-19.

V usage is TRBV18 and J usage is TRBJ2-5, with 8 positions matching TRBD1. Germline V gene sequence: CDR1 KGHSH, CDR2 LQKENI. The CDR3 runs to 16 residues. Losses at the gene ends were 1 base for V and 5 bases for J; bases not matched to a gene: 9. The CDR3 here is CASSPRDPGGLETQYF. The CDR3 region has the DNA TGTGCCAGCTCACCACGGGATCCAGGGGGCCTGGAGACCCAGTACTTC.

V usage is TRBV10-1 and J usage is TRBJ2-2, with 9 positions matching TRBD2. This CDR3 spans 17 amino acids. Germline trimming cut 2 bases from V and 5 bases from J; bases unmatched to any gene: 9. Germline values: CDR1 WNHNN, CDR2 SYGVQD (reference sequence). The CDR3 DNA follows: TGCGCCAGCAGTGAGGGGGTGGCTAGCGGGAAGACCGGGGAGCTGTTTTTT. It specifies CASSEGVASGKTGELFF.

The V gene is TRBV28, the J gene TRBJ1-2; perhaps TRBD1 as D (5 bases). V lost 6 bases, J lost 4 bases, and 6 bases lay in between. The germline CDR1 and CDR2 sequences are MDHEN and SYDVKM. This CDR3 comprises 11 residues. The CDR3, as DNA: TGTGCCAGCAGAGACAGCTATGGCTACACCTTC. This sequence encodes CASRDSYGYTF.

The chain joins TRBV5-4 to TRBJ1-5, with TRBD1 matching over 8 bases. Germline V gene data show CDR1 as SGHNT and CDR2 as YYREEE (reference sequence). With 4 bases clipped from V and 2 bases from J, the junction kept 5 bases outside the gene matches. CDR3 size: 15 residues. The CDR3 here is CASSPGQGGNQPQHF. Here the CDR3 DNA reads TGTGCCAGCAGCCCTGGACAGGGTGGCAATCAGCCCCAGCATTTT. Full variable domain (outside the CDR3, taken from reference TRBV5-4 and TRBJ1-5): ETGVTQSPTHLIKTRGQQVTLRCSSQSGHNTVSWYQQALGQGPQFIFQYYREEENGRGNFPPRFSGLQFPNYSSELNVNALELDDSALYLCASSPGQGGNQPQHFGDGTRLSIL.

The J gene is TRBJ1-5, the V gene TRBV7-9, with no clear D. The germline V gene encodes CDR1 SEHNR and CDR2 FQNEAQ (reference sequence). Trimming took off 5 bases at V and 11 bases at J, with 16 bases between the two ends. The CDR3 is 13 amino acids. The CDR3 region is CASSHSSGWAQHF. The CDR3 region has the DNA TGTGCCAGCAGCCACTCCTCGGGATGGGCCCAGCATTTT. Based on the CDR3 plus reference TRBV7-9 and TRBJ1-5, the full variable domain is DTGVSQNPRHKITKRGQNVTFRCDPISEHNRLYWYRQTLGQGPEFLTYFQNEAQLEKSRLLSDRFSAERPKGSFSTLEIQRTEQGDSAMYLCASSHSSGWAQHFGDGTRLSIL.

This chain connects TRBV14 to TRBJ1-1; D is ambiguous. The CDR3 is made up of 13 amino acids. V dropped 7 bases and J dropped 0 bases, with 9 bases sitting between them. CDR1 and CDR2 from the germline V gene are SGHDN and FVKESK. The CDR3 sequence: CASMAGMNTEAFF. The CDR3 DNA reads as TGTGCCAGCATGGCCGGGATGAACACTGAAGCTTTCTTT.

The chain uses TRBV5-6 and TRBJ2-1, with 16 bases that match TRBD2. This CDR3 contains 16 residues. The ends lost 2 bases at V and 12 bases at J; junction bases unmatched: 8. Germline V gives CDR1 SGHDT, CDR2 YYEEEE. CDR3 residues: CASSLTGTSGRVGQFF. The CDR3 DNA reads TGTGCCAGCAGCTTAACCGGGACTAGCGGGAGGGTGGGGCAGTTCTTC. Looking up the rest from reference TRBV5-6 and TRBJ2-1 gives the full variable domain: DAGVTQSPTHLIKTRGQQVTLRCSPKSGHDTVSWYQQALGQGPQFIFQYYEEEERQRGNFPDRFSGHQFPNYSSELNVNALLLGDSALYLCASSLTGTSGRVGQFFGPGTRLTVL.

This clone was detected once. The chain employs TRBV7-2 and TRBJ1-1, with TRBD1 identical over 11 bases. Germline V CDR1 and CDR2: SGHTA, FQGNSA. J was trimmed by 5 bases and V by 2 bases; bases with no gene match: 4. The CDR3 sequence is 15 residues long. Here the CDR3 reads CASSLRTGGVTEAFF. DNA of the CDR3: TGTGCCAGCAGCTTACGGACAGGGGGCGTTACTGAAGCTTTCTTT.

This clone appeared a few times. J is TRBJ1-1 and V is TRBV5-1, with 10 positions matching TRBD1. J gave up 5 bases and V 4 bases, and 11 bases lay outside the gene matches. Per the germline V gene, CDR1 is SGHRS and CDR2 is YFSETQ. The CDR3 sequence is 16 residues long. CDR3 DNA: TGCGCCAGCAGCACTGACAGGGGGCGAGGAGCTACTGAAGCTTTCTTT. Its translation is CASSTDRGRGATEAFF.

The CDR3 here is CASRETSEPTDTQYF. DNA for the CDR3: TGTGCCAGCAGGGAGACTAGCGAGCCCACAGATACGCAGTATTTT. The chain carries TRBV7-3 and TRBJ2-3; 8 nucleotides align to TRBD2. In germline, CDR1 is SGHTA, CDR2 FQGTGA. V trimming: 6 bases; J trimming: 2 bases; junction bases outside the gene matches: 7. This CDR3 spans 15 amino acids.

The chain couples TRBV18 to TRBJ2-5; D is possibly TRBD2 (6 bases). The germline V and J ends were trimmed by 8 bases and 1 base, with 11 bases remaining between them. From germline, CDR1 is KGHSH and CDR2 LQKENI. The CDR3 is 13 amino acids. The CDR3 loop reads CASQLAPQETQYF. In DNA form, the CDR3 reads TGTGCCAGCCAGCTAGCGCCCCAAGAGACCCAGTACTTC.

This clone was seen a handful of times. The V and J genes are TRBV4-3 and TRBJ2-2; possible D gene TRBD2, 6 bases. This CDR3 region has 15 residues. Germline lookup yields CDR1 LGHNA and CDR2 YSLEER. Trimming shortened V by 4 bases and J by 4 bases, and 13 bases separated the two germline ends. The CDR3 loop is CASSPVGTSTGELFF. For the CDR3, the DNA is TGCGCCAGCAGCCCGGTCGGGACTTCCACCGGGGAGCTGTTTTTT.

The count of this clone is one. The chain links TRBV7-8 to TRBJ1-4; D might be TRBD1 (6 bases). The CDR3 runs 16 residues. CDR1 is SGHVS and CDR2 is FQNEAQ in the germline V gene. V was trimmed by 4 bases and J by 8 bases, leaving 20 bases between them. The CDR3 DNA is TGTGCCAGCAGCTCCGGAGGACAGATGAGAACCGAAAAACTGTTTTTT. Protein: CASSSGGQMRTEKLFF.

This chain connects TRBV28 to TRBJ2-3; 12 nucleotides agree with TRBD2. The V segment lost 4 bases and the J segment 7 bases; nucleotides outside the gene matches: 9. CDR1 is MDHEN, CDR2 SYDVKM, per germline. The CDR3 is made up of 16 amino acids. As DNA, the CDR3 is TGTGCCAGCAGTTCCAGACTAGCGGGGGCCCCCAATACGCAGTATTTT. Translated, it gives CASSSRLAGAPNTQYF.

This rearrangement joins TRBV18 to TRBJ2-7; D is uncertain. V was trimmed by 2 bases and J by 5 bases, leaving 10 bases between them. CDR1 and CDR2 from the germline V gene are KGHSH and LQKENI. CDR3 size: 13 residues. The CDR3 nucleotides are TGTGCCAGCTCACCATCATTCGGTGACGAGCAGTACTTC. Translating it yields CASSPSFGDEQYF.

The chain uses TRBV4-3 and TRBJ1-4; D may be TRBD1 (6 bases). The length of the CDR3 is 17 residues. V was shortened by 1 base and J by 2 bases, with 14 bases between the two germline ends. Per germline, CDR1 LGHNA and CDR2 YSLEER. The CDR3 DNA reads as TGCGCCAGCAGCCAAGGCTCAGGGGTCGGGACTAATGAAAAACTGTTTTTT. It specifies CASSQGSGVGTNEKLFF.

A note on this clone: This sample includes further DNA sequences coding for the same CDR3. The chain couples TRBV4-1 to TRBJ2-1; possible D gene TRBD1, 5 bases. The germline V and J ends were trimmed by 3 bases and 7 bases, with 13 bases remaining between them. From germline, CDR1 is MGHRA and CDR2 YSYEKL. This CDR3 region has 14 residues. CDR3 in DNA: TGCGCCAGCAGCCAGGGGCTTCTGGGGAATGAGCAGTTCTTC. As protein: CASSQGLLGNEQFF.

The CDR3 is CASSPGWGGYTF. The CDR3 coding sequence is TGTGCCAGCAGCCCAGGGTGGGGTGGCTACACCTTC. This chain links TRBV9 with TRBJ1-2; D may be TRBD1 (5 bases). This CDR3 has 12 residues. Trimming removed 4 bases at V and 7 bases at J, with 11 bases between. In germline, CDR1 is SGDLS, CDR2 YYNGEE. Full variable domain (outside the CDR3, taken from reference TRBV9 and TRBJ1-2): DSGVTQTPKHLITATGQRVTLRCSPRSGDLSVYWYQQSLDQGLQFLIQYYNGEERAKGNILERFSAQQFPDLHSELNLSSLELGDSALYFCASSPGWGGYTFGSGTRLTVV.

The rearrangement uses TRBV6-5 and TRBJ2-7; 8 positions agree with TRBD2. Germline CDR1 MNHEY, CDR2 SVGAGI. With V trimmed by 6 bases and J by 3 bases, 4 bases remained unmatched. The CDR3 is made up of 13 amino acids. The CDR3 region has the DNA TGTGCCAGCAGGCCTACTAGCGGCTACGAGCAGTACTTC. Translating it yields CASRPTSGYEQYF.

The genes are TRBV2 and TRBJ2-2, with TRBD2 matching over 16 bases. CDR3 length: 18 residues. V was pared by 3 bases and J by 7 bases, with 8 bases of the junction left unmatched. CDR1 SNHLY and CDR2 FYNNEI come from the germline V gene. The CDR3 nucleotides are TGTGCCAGCAGTGAGGGGACTAGCGGGAGGGCCGGCAGCGGGGAGCTGTTTTTT. It is translated as CASSEGTSGRAGSGELFF.

The chain is built from TRBV3-1 (or the pseudogene TRBV3-2) and TRBJ2-1; 13 positions agree with TRBD2. V lost 6 bases and J lost 5; bases outside the gene matches: 4. The CDR3 length is 15 residues. Germline CDR1 and CDR2: LGHDT and YNNKEL (reference sequence). Here the CDR3 DNA reads TGTGCCAGCAGTCGGACTAGCGGGAGAGACAATGAGCAGTTCTTC. Amino acid sequence: CASSRTSGRDNEQFF.

The V gene is TRBV6-2 or TRBV6-3, the J gene TRBJ2-3; 8 bases are shared with TRBD2. Germline V CDR1 and CDR2: MNHEY, SVGEGT. With 5 bases clipped from V and 2 bases from J, the junction kept 9 bases outside the gene matches. The CDR3 runs 16 residues. The CDR3 is CASSLSGTRITDTQYF. The CDR3 nucleotides are TGTGCCAGCAGTCTTTCCGGGACTAGGATCACAGATACGCAGTATTTT.

This clone was seen only a few times. The chain carries TRBV13 and TRBJ1-6; TRBD1 matches at 8 bases. Per the germline V gene, CDR1 is PRHDT and CDR2 is FYEKMQ (reference sequence). The ends lost 4 bases at V and 10 bases at J; junction bases unmatched: 9. The CDR3 is made up of 15 amino acids. The CDR3 DNA follows: TGTGCCAGCAGCTACGGACAGGGATCGGGATCACCCCTCCACTTT. Its translation: CASSYGQGSGSPLHF.

V and J are TRBV28 and TRBJ1-2; 7 nucleotides match TRBD1. From germline, CDR1 is MDHEN and CDR2 SYDVKM. The V gene end was trimmed by 5 bases and the J gene end by 2 bases; junction bases not matched to a gene: 8. CDR3 length: 15 amino acids. DNA of the CDR3: TGTGCCAGCAGTGAAACAGGGGCTTCGAACTATGGCTACACCTTC. Its translation: CASSETGASNYGYTF.

The chain employs TRBV19 and TRBJ2-3, with TRBD1 matching over 7 bases. CDR1 and CDR2 from the germline V gene are LNHDA and SQIVND (reference sequence). This CDR3 comprises 16 residues. V was pared by 6 bases and J by 2 bases, with 11 bases of the junction left unmatched. The CDR3 DNA reads as TGTGCCAGTAGGAACAGGGGAAGAGGAACCACAGATACGCAGTATTTT. Its translation: CASRNRGRGTTDTQYF.

The chain couples TRBV4-3 to TRBJ2-1, with D maybe TRBD2 (7 bases). The ends were cut back, 1 base at V and 9 bases at J, with 22 bases in the middle. The CDR3 length is 17 residues. Germline V CDR1 and CDR2: LGHNA, YSLEER. The CDR3 bases are TGCGCCAGCAGCCAAGTCCCGGGGGGCGGGAGAGGTAGTGAGCAGTTCTTC. Protein: CASSQVPGGGRGSEQFF.

The table lists this clone with a few counts. The chain joins TRBV3-1 (or the pseudogene TRBV3-2) to TRBJ2-2; 10 bases match TRBD2. V gave up 3 bases and J gave up 4 bases; unmatched junction bases: 5. CDR3 size: 16 residues. Germline CDR1 is LGHDT and CDR2 is YNNKEL (reference sequence). The DNA for the CDR3 is TGTGCCAGCAGCCACTTACTAGCGGGACGCACCGGGGAGCTGTTTTTT. It specifies CASSHLLAGRTGELFF.

This chain connects TRBV7-3 to TRBJ2-1; D is unresolved. The CDR3 spans 15 residues. Germline V gene data show CDR1 as SGHTA and CDR2 as FQGTGA. Trimming took off 2 bases at V and 0 bases at J, with 8 bases between the two ends. The CDR3 is CASSLSGNSYNEQFF. CDR3 coding DNA: TGTGCCAGCAGCTTATCCGGTAACTCCTACAATGAGCAGTTCTTC.

The rearrangement links TRBV30 to TRBJ2-7; 7 bases are shared with TRBD1. J was trimmed by 2 bases and V by 1 base; bases with no gene match: 5. Germline V gene sequence: CDR1 GTSNPN, CDR2 SVGIG (reference sequence). The CDR3 spans 14 residues. In DNA form, the CDR3 reads TGTGCCTGGAGTGCCCCGACAGGGACCTACGAGCAGTACTTC. Translated, it gives CAWSAPTGTYEQYF.

The rearrangement joins TRBV2 to TRBJ1-5; TRBD1 aligns across 7 bases. This CDR3 is 19 amino acids long. V was pared by 6 bases and J by 11 bases, with 28 bases of the junction left unmatched. Per the germline V gene, CDR1 is SNHLY and CDR2 is FYNNEI. CDR3 protein: CASRGQTTTRGQAFGSQHF. In DNA form, the CDR3 reads TGTGCCAGCAGAGGTCAGACCACCACCCGTGGACAGGCGTTTGGGTCCCAGCATTTT. The full variable domain, completed using reference TRBV2 and TRBJ1-5, is EPEVTQTPSHQVTQMGQEVILRCVPISNHLYFYWYRQILGQKVEFLVSFYNNEISEKSEIFDDQFSVERPDGSNFTLKIRSTKLEDSAMYFCASRGQTTTRGQAFGSQHFGDGTRLSIL.